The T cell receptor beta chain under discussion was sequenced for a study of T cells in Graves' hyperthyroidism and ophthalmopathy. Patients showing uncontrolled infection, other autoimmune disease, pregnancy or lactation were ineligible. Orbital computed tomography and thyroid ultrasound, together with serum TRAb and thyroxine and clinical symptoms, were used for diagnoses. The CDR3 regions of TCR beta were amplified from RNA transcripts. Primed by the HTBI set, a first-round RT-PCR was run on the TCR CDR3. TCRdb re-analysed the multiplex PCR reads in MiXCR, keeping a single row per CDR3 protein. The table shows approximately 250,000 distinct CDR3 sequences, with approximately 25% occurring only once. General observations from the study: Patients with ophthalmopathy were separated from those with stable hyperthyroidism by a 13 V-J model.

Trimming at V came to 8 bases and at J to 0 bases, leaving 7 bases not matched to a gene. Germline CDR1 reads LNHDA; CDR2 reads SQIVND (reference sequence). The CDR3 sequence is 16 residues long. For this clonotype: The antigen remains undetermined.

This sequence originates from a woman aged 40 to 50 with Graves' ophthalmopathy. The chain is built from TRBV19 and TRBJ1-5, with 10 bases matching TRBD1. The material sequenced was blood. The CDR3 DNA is TGTGCCAGTGATGACGGGACAGGGGTTAGCAATCAGCCCCAGCATTTT. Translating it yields CASDDGTGVSNQPQHF.